This TCR beta chain stems from a study of T and B cells in COVID-19 patients. Study in general: Most recovered patients had mild to moderate COVID-19 treated as outpatients.

Study-wide results and limits: Highly clonal in active COVID-19, TRB repertoires exceeded healthy-donor diversity and richness at recovery. Patients with COVID-19 reportedly showed strongly skewed T cell receptor beta variable and joining gene usage.

Blood genomic DNA input for TRB amplification was roughly 250-550 ng. From germline, CDR1 is MNHEY and CDR2 SVGEGT. Trimming removed 8 bases at V and 4 bases at J, with 13 bases between. This CDR3 spans 13 amino acids. With respect to this clonotype: Its antigen remains unknown.

BIOMED2 TRB-A/B primer pools were used in multiplex TRB PCR. A single record per CDR3 protein comes from TCRdb applying MiXCR to the multiplex PCR reads. Of roughly 15,000 distinct CDR3 sequences listed, roughly 29% are singletons. Source material: blood. The TCR was taken from a human donor who had recovered from COVID-19. The rearrangement joins TRBV6-2 or TRBV6-3 to TRBJ2-3; tentatively, D is TRBD1 or TRBD2 (5 bases each). The CDR3 DNA reads as TGTGCCAGCCGGGACCTCCTCCCAGATACGCAGTATTTT. This sequence encodes CASRDLLPDTQYF.